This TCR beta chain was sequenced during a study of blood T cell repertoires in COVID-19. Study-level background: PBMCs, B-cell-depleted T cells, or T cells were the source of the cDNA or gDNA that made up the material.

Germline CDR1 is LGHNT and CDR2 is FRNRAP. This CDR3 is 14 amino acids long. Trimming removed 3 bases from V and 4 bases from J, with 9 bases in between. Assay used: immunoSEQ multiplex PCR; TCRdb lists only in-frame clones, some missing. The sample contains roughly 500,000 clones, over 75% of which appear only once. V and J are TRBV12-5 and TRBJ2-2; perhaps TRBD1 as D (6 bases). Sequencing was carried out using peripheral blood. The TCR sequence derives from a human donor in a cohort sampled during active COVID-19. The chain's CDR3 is CASGFLGGTGELFF. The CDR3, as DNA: TGTGCTAGTGGTTTCCTAGGGGGCACCGGGGAGCTGTTTTTT.